Reported below is one T cell receptor beta chain. The antigen is undetermined. These data are taken from a study of T cell responses to AZD1222 COVID-19 vaccine. Study-level background: Researchers grouped second doses given at about 4 or about 12 weeks into one pool. Study observations and caveats: Dominant at 160-218 and 743-854, vaccine-associated CD4 TCRs also spanned spike. Donors skewed white British and female; clonal diversity was possibly underestimated.

TCRdb's table, derived via immunoSEQ multiplex PCR, lists solely in-frame clones and lacks some. The sample has 120,000 to 150,000 clones, around 88% seen once. Germline V gives CDR1 SQVTM, CDR2 ANQGSEA. This CDR3 is built from 11 residues. Trimming removed 7 bases from V and 5 bases from J; junction bases left unmatched: 4. The J gene is TRBJ2-5, the V gene TRBV29-1, with TRBD1 matching 7 bases. This sequence was found in an adult in good health. Sample: peripheral blood, taken on day 0 of AZD1222 vaccination. The CDR3 sequence: CSGLTGETQYF. CDR3 nucleotides: TGCAGCGGGCTGACAGGGGAGACCCAGTACTTC.